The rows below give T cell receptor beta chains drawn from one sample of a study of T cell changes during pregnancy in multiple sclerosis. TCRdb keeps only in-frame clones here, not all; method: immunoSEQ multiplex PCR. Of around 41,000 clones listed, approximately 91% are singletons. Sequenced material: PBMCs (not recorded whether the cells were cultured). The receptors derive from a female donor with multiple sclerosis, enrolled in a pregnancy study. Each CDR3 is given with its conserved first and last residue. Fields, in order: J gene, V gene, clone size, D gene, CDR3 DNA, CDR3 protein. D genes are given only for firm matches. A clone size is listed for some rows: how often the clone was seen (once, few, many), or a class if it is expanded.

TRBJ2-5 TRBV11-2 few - TGTGCCAGCAGCTTAGAGCCGGGACCGCATATCATAGGGTATTATCGAATCCAGTACTTC CASSLEPGPHIIGYYRIQYF
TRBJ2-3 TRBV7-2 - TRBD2 TGTGCCAGCACAGATCAAGCGGGAGGGACAGATACGCAGTATTTT CASTDQAGGTDTQYF
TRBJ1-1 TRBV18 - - TGTGCCAGCTCACCCCGCGGGGGTACTGAAGCTTTCTTT CASSPRGGTEAFF
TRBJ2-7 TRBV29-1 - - TGCAGCGTCGCCGTCACGAGCTCCTACGAGCAGTACTTC CSVAVTSSYEQYF
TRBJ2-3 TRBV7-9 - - TGTGCCAGCAGCTTTGGGAAAGATACGCAGTATTTT CASSFGKDTQYF
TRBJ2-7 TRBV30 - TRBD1 TGTGCCTGGAGTCAAGAAGGGGGCTTCAGCGAGCAGTACTTC CAWSQEGGFSEQYF
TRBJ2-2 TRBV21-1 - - TGTGCCAGCAGCAAACCTGGGCGACTGAACACCGGGGAGCTGTTTTTT CASSKPGRLNTGELFF
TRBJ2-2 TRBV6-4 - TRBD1 TGTGCCAGCAGCGCGACAGGGGGCTCCACCGGGGAGCTGTTTTTT CASSATGGSTGELFF
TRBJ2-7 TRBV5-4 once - TGTGCCAGCAGCCAATACGGGGGTCCCTACGAGCAGTACTTC CASSQYGGPYEQYF
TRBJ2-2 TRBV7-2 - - TGTGCCAGCAGCTTAGCCGGCGGGGCGAACACCGGGGAGCTGTTTTTT CASSLAGGANTGELFF
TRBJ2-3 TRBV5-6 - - TGTGCCAGCAGCTTCGTAAGGCGGCCAAGCACAGATACGCAGTATTTT CASSFVRRPSTDTQYF
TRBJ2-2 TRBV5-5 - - TGTGCCAGCAGCCGGGAGCATCCGGGGGAGCTGTTTTTT CASSREHPGELFF
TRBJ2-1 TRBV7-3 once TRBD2 TGTGCCAGCAGCCCCCGGGGAGGGAGCTCCTACAATGAGCAGTTCTTC CASSPRGGSSYNEQFF
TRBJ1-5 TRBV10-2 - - TGCGCCAGCGGACAGTTTAGCAATCAGCCCCAGCATTTT CASGQFSNQPQHF
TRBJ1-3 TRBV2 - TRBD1 TGTGCCAGCAGTTGGACAGGAGGAAACACCATATATTTT CASSWTGGNTIYF
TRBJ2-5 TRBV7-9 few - TGTGCCAGCAGCTTTCTGACAGGCCTCCAAGAGACCCAGTACTTC CASSFLTGLQETQYF
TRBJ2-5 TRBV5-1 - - TGCGCCAGCAGCCTTGAAGAGACCCAGTACTTC CASSLEETQYF
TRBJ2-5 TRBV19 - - TGTGCCAGTAGCAAACCCACATTCGGGTCAGCAAAAGAGACCCAGTACTTC CASSKPTFGSAKETQYF
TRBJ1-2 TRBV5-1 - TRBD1 TGCGCCACCAGGGGGGACTCGGTCGATGGCTACACCTTC CATRGDSVDGYTF
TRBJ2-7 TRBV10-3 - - TGTGCCATCAGTGATACGGCGTACGAGCAGTACTTC CAISDTAYEQYF
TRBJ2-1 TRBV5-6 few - TGTGCCAGCAGCTACTACAATGAGCAGTTCTTC CASSYYNEQFF
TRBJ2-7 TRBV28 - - TGTGCCAGCAGTAGTCTCGAGCAGTACTTC CASSSLEQYF
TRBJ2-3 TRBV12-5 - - TGTGCTAGTGGTCCTCACACAGATACGCAGTATTTT CASGPHTDTQYF
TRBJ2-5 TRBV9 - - TGTGCCAGCAGCTACGACGGGACGCAAGAGACCCAGTACTTC CASSYDGTQETQYF
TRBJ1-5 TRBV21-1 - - TGTGCCAGCAGCAATCGTCACAGCAATCAGCCCCAGCATTTT CASSNRHSNQPQHF
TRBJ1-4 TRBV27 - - TGTGCCAGCAGTTCAACAAGGAGGGGACTTGCAACTAATGAAAAACTGTTTTTT CASSSTRRGLATNEKLFF
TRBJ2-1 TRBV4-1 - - TGCGCCAGCAGCCAAGATGTCGGCGGGGTGCGCTCCTACAATGAGCAGTTCTTC CASSQDVGGVRSYNEQFF
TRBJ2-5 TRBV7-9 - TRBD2 TGTGCCAGCAGCTTAGATCGCGGTAGCGGGGCTCAAGAGACCCAGTACTTC CASSLDRGSGAQETQYF
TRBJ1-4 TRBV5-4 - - TGTGCCAGCACCCACACCCGGGACGGGAATGAAAAACTGTTTTTT CASTHTRDGNEKLFF
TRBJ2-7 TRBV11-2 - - TGTGCCAGCAGCTCAACGGATAGCTACGAGCAGTACTTC CASSSTDSYEQYF
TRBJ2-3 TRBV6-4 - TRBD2 TGTGCCAGCAGTGAACTCGGGACTAGCGGCACAGATACGCAGTATTTT CASSELGTSGTDTQYF
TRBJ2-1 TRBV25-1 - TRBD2 TGTGCCAGCAGTGAATACGGCGGGAGGACCGCCTACAATGAGCAGTTCTTC CASSEYGGRTAYNEQFF
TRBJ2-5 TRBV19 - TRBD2 TGTGCCAGTAGACTAGCGGGCTTGGGAGAGACCCAGTACTTC CASRLAGLGETQYF
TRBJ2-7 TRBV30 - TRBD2 TGTGCCTGGAAAGAAAGGCTAGCGGGGCTCCGGACCTACGAGCAGTACTTC CAWKERLAGLRTYEQYF
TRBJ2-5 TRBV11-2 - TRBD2 TGTGCCAGCAGCTCGCTAGCGGGAGCGAAAGAGACCCAGTACTTC CASSSLAGAKETQYF
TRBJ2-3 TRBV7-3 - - TGTGCCAGCAGCTTAAGGGGATCAGATACGCAGTATTTT CASSLRGSDTQYF
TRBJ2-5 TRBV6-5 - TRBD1 TGTGCCAGCAGTAGGGACAGGGAGACCCAGTACTTC CASSRDRETQYF
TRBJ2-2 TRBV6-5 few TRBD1 TGTGCCAGCTCCGGACAGGGCGACGGGGAGCTGTTTTTT CASSGQGDGELFF
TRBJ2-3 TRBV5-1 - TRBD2 TGCGCCAGCAGCTTGGAACGGGAGGGGACAGATACGCAGTATTTT CASSLEREGTDTQYF
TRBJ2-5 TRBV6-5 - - TGTGCCAGCAGTTACGCCGGGCAGGGTCGGGAGACCCAGTACTTC CASSYAGQGRETQYF
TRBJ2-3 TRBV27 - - TGTGCCAGCAGTTCTAACGGGGACACAGATACGCAGTATTTT CASSSNGDTDTQYF
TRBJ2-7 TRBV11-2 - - TGTGCCAGCAGCCCACCACAGGCCCTACCCTCCTACGAGCAGTACTTC CASSPPQALPSYEQYF
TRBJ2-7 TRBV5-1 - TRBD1 TGCGCCAGCAGCTTTTATACAGGGGTATCCTACGAGCAGTACTTC CASSFYTGVSYEQYF
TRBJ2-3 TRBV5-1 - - TGCGCCAGCAGCTTGGTCGGATCTAGCACAGATACGCAGTATTTT CASSLVGSSTDTQYF
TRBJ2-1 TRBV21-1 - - TGTGCCAGCACACCGGGACTAGCAAGCAATGAGCAGTTCTTC CASTPGLASNEQFF
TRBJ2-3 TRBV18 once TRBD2 TGTGCCAGCTCACTGTCGATTATAGCGGGGAGCACAGATACGCAGTATTTT CASSLSIIAGSTDTQYF
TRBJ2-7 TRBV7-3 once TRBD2 TGTGCCAGCAGACCCGGGACTAGCGACTCCTACGAGCAGTACTTC CASRPGTSDSYEQYF
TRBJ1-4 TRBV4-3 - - TGCGCCAGCAGCCAAGATTTTGAGGGGCCCGGACACGAAAAACTGTTTTTT CASSQDFEGPGHEKLFF
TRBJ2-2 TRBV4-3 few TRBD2 TGCGCCAGCAGCCCCCGAAGGAGCGGGGACCCCACCGGGGAGCTGTTTTTT CASSPRRSGDPTGELFF
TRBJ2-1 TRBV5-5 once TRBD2 TGTGCCAGCAGCTTGGTGGGTAGCGGGGTAGCCGGGGGAGAGCAGTTCTTC CASSLVGSGVAGGEQFF
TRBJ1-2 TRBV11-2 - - TGTGCCAGCAGCTTTCCAGGGGCGATCGGGGGCTACACCTTC CASSFPGAIGGYTF
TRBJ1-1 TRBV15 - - TGTGCCACCAGCCCCTCTTGGGGGGGAGGCACTGAAGCTTTCTTT CATSPSWGGGTEAFF